This TCR beta chain stems from a study of cytomegalovirus exposure and HLA in healthy donors. This clone appeared a few times. The PCR made use of 60 Vbeta and 13 Jbeta primers. Authors' methods: The authors later counted 65 million to 80 million unique TCR beta chains, some 10 million of them shared. Sequencing used immunoSEQ multiplex PCR; TCRdb keeps in-frame clones, though not all of them. That table supplies the V and J calls and clone size; D and trimming were determined from the DNA. The table shows around 100,000 clones, with around 69% occurring only once. The material sequenced was PBMCs. This receptor was identified in a woman in her fifties or sixties in good health and CMV-seropositive.

The CDR3 DNA reads as TGTGCCAGCAGCGGAGGGTCCGGGGAGCTGTTTTTT. This codes for CASSGGSGELFF. The chain uses TRBV6-4 and TRBJ2-2; maybe TRBD2 (6 bases). Germline loops: CDR1 MRHNA, CDR2 SNTAGT. Trimming took 6 bases from V and 6 from J, leaving 8 bases between them. This CDR3 has 12 amino acids.